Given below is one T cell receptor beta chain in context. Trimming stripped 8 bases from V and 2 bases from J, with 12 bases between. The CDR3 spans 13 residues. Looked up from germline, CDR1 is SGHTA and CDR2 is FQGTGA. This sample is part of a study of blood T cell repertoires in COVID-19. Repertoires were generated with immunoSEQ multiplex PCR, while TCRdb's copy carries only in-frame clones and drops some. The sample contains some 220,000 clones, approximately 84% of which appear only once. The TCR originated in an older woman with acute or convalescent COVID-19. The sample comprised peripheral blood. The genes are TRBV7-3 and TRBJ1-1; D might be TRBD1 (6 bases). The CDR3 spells CASGRTVNTEAFF. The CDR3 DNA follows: TGTGCCAGCGGCCGGACAGTTAACACTGAAGCTTTCTTT.